Below, 29 T cell receptor beta chains from the same sample are listed, as sequenced in a study of blood T cell repertoires in COVID-19. Data came from immunoSEQ multiplex PCR; TCRdb stores just in-frame clones and leaves some out. The sample records nearly 200,000 clones, approximately 84% being singletons. The specimen sequenced was peripheral blood. These receptors all stem from a woman aged 70-85 years with active or convalescent COVID-19.

The chain is built from TRBV9 and TRBJ2-6, with TRBD1 matching over 7 bases. The CDR3 consists of 18 residues. CDR1 is SGDLS and CDR2 is YYNGEE in the germline V gene. V shed 2 bases and J 0 bases; nucleotides not matched to a gene: 8. The CDR3 spells CASSVSGTAYSGANVLTF. CDR3 nucleotides: TGTGCCAGCAGCGTCTCCGGGACAGCGTACTCTGGGGCCAACGTCCTGACTTTC.

The V call is TRBV23-1, the J call TRBJ2-7; 9 positions agree with TRBD1. TRBV23-1 is known as an ORF, though its function is uncertain. The CDR3 sequence is 19 residues long. With V trimmed by 4 bases and J by 6 bases, 22 bases remained unmatched. CDR3: CASSPFSTGTGCTASEQYF. Written as DNA, the CDR3 is TGCGCCAGCAGTCCCTTCTCGACCGGGACAGGGTGTACCGCTAGCGAGCAGTACTTC.

This chain connects TRBV6-4 to TRBJ2-1, with D possibly TRBD1 on 5 matching bases. Germline CDR1 and CDR2: MRHNA and SNTAGT. CDR3 length: 14 residues. Deletions cut 5 bases from V and 8 bases from J, with 16 bases between. CDR3 residues: CASSPLKGADEQFF. CDR3 bases: TGTGCCAGCAGTCCCCTGAAAGGGGCCGATGAGCAGTTCTTC.

V is TRBV20-1 and J is TRBJ2-7, with D possibly TRBD1 on 6 matching bases. Between the trimmed V and J ends, which lost 3 bases and 2 bases, there was a span of 11 bases. Germline CDR1 reads DFQATT; CDR2 reads SNEGSKA (reference sequence). The CDR3 runs to 13 residues. The CDR3 coding sequence is TGCAGTGCTAGTTTGGACAGTCCCTACGAGCAGTACTTC. Translating gives CSASLDSPYEQYF.

This chain links TRBV19 with TRBJ1-2; 10 positions agree with TRBD1. After removal of 8 bases from V and 8 bases from J, the junction contained 8 bases not matched to a gene. Germline V CDR1 and CDR2: LNHDA, SQIVND (reference sequence). The CDR3 sequence is 13 residues long. In DNA, the CDR3 is TGTGCCAGTTCCGACAGGGGGCGAGGAGGCTACACCTTC. This gives the protein CASSDRGRGGYTF.

This chain joins TRBV2 and TRBJ2-7; D perhaps matches TRBD2 (5 bases). This CDR3 spans 13 amino acids. V was clipped by 7 bases and J by 1 base, with 11 bases between them. The germline V gene encodes CDR1 SNHLY and CDR2 FYNNEI. In nucleotides, the CDR3 is TGTGCCAGCAAAGAGCGGATATCCTACGAGCAGTACTTC. Translation gives CASKERISYEQYF.

The chain carries TRBV7-8 and TRBJ2-3; D is possibly TRBD1 (6 bases). Looked up from germline, CDR1 is SGHVS and CDR2 is FQNEAQ. V lost 5 bases and J lost 0, with 21 bases in between. The CDR3 has 18 amino acids. Written as DNA, the CDR3 is TGTGCCAGCAGCCGCGCACTGGGACACTCCACTAGCACAGATACGCAGTATTTT. Its translation is CASSRALGHSTSTDTQYF.

This clone has more than one count but fewer than ten. This chain connects TRBV5-6 to TRBJ2-7; D not certain. Trimming shortened V by 0 bases and J by 3 bases, and 4 bases separated the two germline ends. The CDR3 spans 12 residues. Per germline, CDR1 SGHDT and CDR2 YYEEEE. In DNA form, the CDR3 reads TGTGCCAGCAGCTTGGGTATCTACGAGCAGTACTTC. It specifies CASSLGIYEQYF.

This clone was counted a few times. The chain is built from TRBV5-6 and TRBJ2-3; 9 nucleotides match TRBD1. The CDR3 spans 15 residues. Germline V CDR1 and CDR2: SGHDT, YYEEEE. Germline trimming cut 4 bases from V and 4 bases from J; bases unmatched to any gene: 7. DNA for the CDR3: TGTGCCAGCAGCACAGGACAGGGGAACGCAGATACGCAGTATTTT. Its translation: CASSTGQGNADTQYF.

The chain joins TRBV19 to TRBJ1-6; D is perhaps TRBD1 (5 bases). CDR3 length equals 15 residues. Trimming pared 5 bases from V and 7 bases from J, leaving 15 bases between. CDR1 is LNHDA, CDR2 SQIVND, per germline (reference sequence). The CDR3 is CASSRGLLENSPLHF. The CDR3 DNA sequence: TGTGCCAGTAGTCGGGGACTCCTCGAAAATTCACCCCTCCACTTT.

The chain employs TRBV25-1 and TRBJ1-1, with D unresolved. The V end lost 6 bases, the J end lost 5 bases, and 13 bases lay between the germline ends. The CDR3 has 13 amino acids. Germline values: CDR1 MGHDK, CDR2 SYGVNS. The CDR3 here is CASSLTRRTEAFF. The CDR3 region has the DNA TGTGCCAGCAGCTTGACACGCCGGACTGAAGCTTTCTTT.

The chain is built from TRBV2 and TRBJ2-7; TRBD2 matches at 11 bases. Looked up from germline, CDR1 is SNHLY and CDR2 is FYNNEI. This CDR3 is built from 16 residues. Germline trimming cut 6 bases from V and 0 bases from J; bases unmatched to any gene: 7. The CDR3 bases are TGTGCCAGCAGCTTCGGGACTAGCGGTTTCTCCTACGAGCAGTACTTC. It is translated as CASSFGTSGFSYEQYF.

V and J are TRBV28 and TRBJ2-1; a weak D match, TRBD2 (6 bases). Trimming removed 4 bases at V and 2 bases at J, with 12 bases between. The CDR3 is 15 residues long. Per germline, CDR1 MDHEN and CDR2 SYDVKM. CDR3 protein: CASSYGGNPYNEQFF. CDR3 bases: TGTGCCAGCAGTTACGGAGGGAACCCCTACAATGAGCAGTTCTTC.

On this clone: This sample includes further DNA sequences coding for the same CDR3. CDR3 in DNA: TGTGCCAGCAGTTACTCACACAGAGTCCAAGAGACCCAGTACTTC. This gives the protein CASSYSHRVQETQYF. V usage is TRBV6-6 and J usage is TRBJ2-5; D is ambiguous. Germline lookup yields CDR1 MNHNY and CDR2 SVGAGI (reference sequence). The V end was cut by 0 bases, the J end by 1 base, with 9 bases between. The CDR3 runs to 15 residues.

The chain joins TRBV7-6 to TRBJ2-2, with D possibly being TRBD2 (5 bases). Germline-derived CDR1 and CDR2 are SGHVS and FNYEAQ. V lost 5 bases and J 5 bases, leaving 15 bases between the germline ends. The CDR3 loop spans 15 amino acids. CDR3 amino acids: CASSHGMEKTGELFF. CDR3 coding DNA: TGTGCCAGCAGCCACGGGATGGAGAAGACCGGGGAGCTGTTTTTT.

The V call is TRBV15, the J call TRBJ1-1; 8 bases are a match to TRBD1. The CDR3 is 20 amino acids. J was trimmed by 0 bases and V by 0 bases; bases with no gene match: 15. Germline values: CDR1 LNHNV, CDR2 YYDKDF (reference sequence). The CDR3: CATSRERRGGRGRMNTEAFF. For the CDR3, the DNA is TGTGCCACCAGCAGAGAACGAAGGGGAGGCAGGGGGCGCATGAACACTGAAGCTTTCTTT.

J is TRBJ2-1 and V is TRBV24-1; 16 positions match TRBD2. The V segment lost 2 bases and the J segment 8 bases; nucleotides outside the gene matches: 2. The germline V gene encodes CDR1 KGHDR and CDR2 SFDVKD. The CDR3 has 16 residues. CDR3 amino acids: CATSDSGLAGGDEQFF. The CDR3 DNA reads TGTGCCACCAGTGATTCGGGACTAGCGGGAGGGGATGAGCAGTTCTTC.

The rearrangement uses TRBV27 and TRBJ1-2; perhaps TRBD1 as D (6 bases). Germline V gene sequence: CDR1 MNHEY, CDR2 SMNVEV (reference sequence). The CDR3 extends over 13 amino acids. Trimming cost V 6 bases and J 3 bases, with 11 bases left between them. The CDR3 region is CASSYRVDYGYTF. CDR3 bases: TGTGCCAGCAGCTACAGGGTAGACTATGGCTACACCTTC.

The chain has TRBV19 and TRBJ2-3; 11 bases agree with TRBD2. Germline V CDR1 and CDR2: LNHDA, SQIVND (reference sequence). V was pared by 3 bases and J by 6 bases, with 8 bases of the junction left unmatched. The CDR3 is made up of 16 amino acids. CDR3 DNA: TGTGCCAGTAGTATTCGGCTAGCGGGAGGTGGGGATACGCAGTATTTT. Translated, it gives CASSIRLAGGGDTQYF.

The CDR3 DNA sequence: TGCGCCAGCAGCTTGGGTATGGACAGGGTGGGCACTGAAGCTTTCTTT. Residues: CASSLGMDRVGTEAFF. This chain joins TRBV5-1 and TRBJ1-1, with 8 bases matching TRBD1. After removal of 0 bases from V and 4 bases from J, the junction contained 8 bases not matched to a gene. Germline V gives CDR1 SGHRS, CDR2 YFSETQ. The CDR3 sequence is 16 residues long.

This chain connects TRBV11-3 to TRBJ2-1; the D gene is possibly TRBD2 (6 bases). Germline V CDR1 and CDR2: SGHNT, YENEEA. V gave up 4 bases and J gave up 9 bases, with 19 bases separating them. The CDR3 is 15 residues long. The CDR3 protein is CASSSGLPLQGEQFF. The CDR3 nucleotides read TGTGCCAGCAGCTCGGGACTCCCTCTTCAGGGTGAGCAGTTCTTC.

The chain has TRBV3-1 (or the pseudogene TRBV3-2) and TRBJ1-3; D is undetermined. Deletions cut 0 bases from V and 8 bases from J, with 14 bases between. The CDR3 is 15 residues long. Per the germline V gene, CDR1 is LGHDT and CDR2 is YNNKEL (reference sequence). This CDR3 is CASSQDWQKGDTIYF. In DNA form, the CDR3 reads TGTGCCAGCAGCCAAGATTGGCAGAAGGGAGACACCATATATTTT.

The CDR3 DNA reads TGCGCCAGCAGTGAGTCGCCCGGGACAGATTCACCCCTCCACTTT. Translation gives CASSESPGTDSPLHF. The rearrangement links TRBV10-2 to TRBJ1-6, with 7 nucleotides matching TRBD1. CDR1 is WSHSY, CDR2 SAAADI, per germline. This CDR3 spans 15 amino acids. J lost 8 bases, V lost 0 bases, and 4 bases had no gene match.

The genes are TRBV30 and TRBJ2-1; tentative D call: TRBD1 (6 bases). Germline V gene lookup returns CDR1 GTSNPN and CDR2 SVGIG (reference sequence). The CDR3 sequence is 12 residues long. V shed 4 bases and J shed 11 bases, with 15 bases lying between them. In nucleotides, the CDR3 is TGTGCCTGGAAGGGGGACGGCTACCAGCAGTTCTTC. Translation gives CAWKGDGYQQFF.

This clone was observed once. The chain is built from TRBV5-6 and TRBJ1-4; D unresolved. V dropped 3 bases and J dropped 7 bases, with 16 bases sitting between them. The CDR3 has 15 residues. Germline loops: CDR1 SGHDT, CDR2 YYEEEE. Here the CDR3 reads CASSWTRALREKLFF. CDR3 sequence (DNA): TGTGCCAGCAGCTGGACTCGGGCCCTACGTGAAAAACTGTTTTTT.

This clone was counted only a few times. V usage is TRBV7-9 and J usage is TRBJ2-7; the match to TRBD1 covers 10 bases. Germline V gives CDR1 SEHNR, CDR2 FQNEAQ (reference sequence). The V gene end was trimmed by 1 base and the J gene end by 11 bases; junction bases not matched to a gene: 8. The CDR3 sequence is 14 residues long. CDR3 in amino acids: CASSLVDRGPGKYF. CDR3 nucleotides: TGTGCCAGCAGCTTAGTTGACAGGGGGCCCGGGAAGTACTTC.

This chain joins TRBV4-1 and TRBJ2-5, with 7 positions matching TRBD1. In germline, CDR1 is MGHRA, CDR2 YSYEKL. The CDR3 is made up of 14 amino acids. Trimming removed 5 bases from V and 2 bases from J; junction bases left unmatched: 5. The CDR3 region has the DNA TGCGCCAGCAGCACCCCGGACAGGCAAGAGACCCAGTACTTC. Its translation: CASSTPDRQETQYF.

J is TRBJ1-1 and V is TRBV7-9; 8 bases align to TRBD1. CDR3 length equals 14 residues. The V segment lost 5 bases and the J segment 2 bases; nucleotides outside the gene matches: 4. The germline V gene encodes CDR1 SEHNR and CDR2 FQNEAQ (reference sequence). The CDR3, as DNA: TGTGCCAGCAGCCCAGGGGGCCCTAACACTGAAGCTTTCTTT. Its translation: CASSPGGPNTEAFF.

This chain connects TRBV18 to TRBJ1-6; D perhaps matches TRBD1 (6 bases). Trimming removed 4 bases from V and 4 bases from J, with 11 bases in between. The CDR3 has 15 residues. Germline V gene lookup returns CDR1 KGHSH and CDR2 LQKENI. The DNA of the CDR3 is TGTGCCAGCTCACTAACGGACAGTTATAATTCACCCCTCCACTTT. Its protein is CASSLTDSYNSPLHF. Drawing the rest from reference TRBV18 and TRBJ1-6, the complete variable domain is NAGVMQNPRHLVRRRGQEARLRCSPMKGHSHVYWYRQLPEEGLKFMVYLQKENIIDESGMPKERFSAEFPKEGPSILRIQQVVRGDSAAYFCASSLTDSYNSPLHFGNGTRLTVT.